There are a few counts of the clone carrying this T cell receptor (beta chain). Its target is unknown. Germline V CDR1 and CDR2: SQVTM, ANQGSEA. The V segment lost 3 bases and the J segment 1 base; nucleotides outside the gene matches: 8. The CDR3 consists of 15 residues. The record originates from a study of CD8 T cells in ankylosing spondylitis. Overall study results and limits: It appeared that ankylosing spondylitis blood was characterized by a TCR beta motif of 8 or 9 highly homologous variants. Within matched ankylosing spondylitis synovial fluid, disease-linked clones were reportedly significantly enriched.

Quantitative 5'-RACE with molecular barcodes generated TCR beta libraries. TCRdb fed the 5' RACE reads into MiXCR, producing one record per CDR3 protein. The data show under 450,000 distinct CDR3 sequences, roughly 20% seen once. The clonotype comes from a male donor with ankylosing spondylitis or in good health (not recorded which). The sample consisted of blood, either unsorted or a sorted T cell fraction (not recorded which). The rearrangement links TRBV29-1 to TRBJ2-5, with 7 bases that match TRBD2. CDR3 coding DNA: TGCAGCGTTGATGGGCTAGCGGAGCCCCAAGAGACCCAGTACTTC. It codes for CSVDGLAEPQETQYF.